This T cell receptor (beta chain) was sequenced in a study of blood T cell repertoires in COVID-19 (dated by TCRdb to the early 2020s). Describing the broader study: The collaborator samples originated in the United States, Italy and Spain and spanned the acute and convalescent phases of COVID-19. The material from the prospective study consisted of cDNA or gDNA derived from T cells, B-cell-depleted T cells, or PBMCs. The dataset comprised deeply sampled blood TCRbeta repertoires from subjects exposed to, actively infected with, or recovered from COVID-19. The repertoires were released in a freely available public database meant as a resource for research on the immune response to SARS-CoV-2. Samples were obtained from the ongoing ImmuneRACE study (first 160 participants) and from some 1,200 subjects provided by 6 global collaborators. Sample metadata almost always included a de-identified subject ID, COVID-19 status, age in years and sex. HLA class I and class II types, where available, came from metadata supplied by the sample provider rather than from assay-based typing.

Overall study outcomes, separate from this receptor: How much clinical and demographic metadata was included differed by source and by participant, and the metadata was provided uncurated.

Participants in the prospective study were enrolled through a virtual design, were aged roughly 18 to 100 years, and lived in about two dozen United States geographic areas. To assign participants to cohorts, the prospective study relied on clinical history that participants themselves reported in a screening survey and a study questionnaire. In the prospective study, mobile phlebotomists collected whole blood, serum and a nasopharyngeal or oropharyngeal swab from each participant. Over a roughly 2-month period, participants in the prospective study had the option of providing additional blood draws and questionnaires. Before DNA extraction, blood samples from the prospective study were shipped at room temperature or frozen. This clone has just one count. The specificity of this receptor is unknown. No much larger clone exists at a distance of one base, and base qualities are not known. Germline trimming amounts to 5 bases on V and 3 bases on J, with 3 as the count of junction bases outside the gene matches. There are 14 amino acids in the CDR3, from cysteine to phenylalanine inclusive. Only the CDR3 DNA is retained, 42 bases long and in frame from the first base. Sequences SEHNR (CDR1) and FQNEAQ (CDR2) are obtained from the germline V gene (reference sequence).

The immunoSEQ Assay, a bias-controlled multiplex PCR, was used to amplify TCRbeta CDR3 regions from genomic DNA. On the authors' methods: The number of nucleated cells in each sample was estimated by amplification of reference gene primers within the assay. To quantify the absolute abundance of each unique TCRbeta CDR3 rearrangement, sequence reads were collapsed and filtered. Productive Simpson clonality was computed per sample as the square root of Simpson's diversity index over productive rearrangements. TCRdb limited this immuneACCESS table to in-frame rearrangements with V and J called. A share of clones is missing; checked studies link under half to unresolved V genes, and the rest is unexplained. V and J calls and clone size are as listed in that table; D and trimming were resolved from the DNA. The sample data list 130,000 to 150,000 clones, and approximately 87% of these were observed just once. Clones ranked in the top ten supply approximately 1.3% of the sample.

Here the chain combines TRBV7-9 and TRBJ1-4, with 7 central nucleotides matching TRBD1. The specimen was PBMCs or T cells enriched from blood (not recorded which). This TCR was sampled from a woman aged 25 to 39 with acute COVID-19. The DNA reads TGTGCCAGCAGCCCAACAGGGGCTAATGAAAAACTGTTTTTT. Translated, this gives CASSPTGANEKLFF. With all but the CDR3 taken from the reference TRBV7-9 and TRBJ1-4 genes, the full variable domain is: DTGVSQNPRHKITKRGQNVTFRCDPISEHNRLYWYRQTLGQGPEFLTYFQNEAQLEKSRLLSDRFSAERPKGSFSTLEIQRTEQGDSAMYLCASSPTGANEKLFFGSGTQLSVL.